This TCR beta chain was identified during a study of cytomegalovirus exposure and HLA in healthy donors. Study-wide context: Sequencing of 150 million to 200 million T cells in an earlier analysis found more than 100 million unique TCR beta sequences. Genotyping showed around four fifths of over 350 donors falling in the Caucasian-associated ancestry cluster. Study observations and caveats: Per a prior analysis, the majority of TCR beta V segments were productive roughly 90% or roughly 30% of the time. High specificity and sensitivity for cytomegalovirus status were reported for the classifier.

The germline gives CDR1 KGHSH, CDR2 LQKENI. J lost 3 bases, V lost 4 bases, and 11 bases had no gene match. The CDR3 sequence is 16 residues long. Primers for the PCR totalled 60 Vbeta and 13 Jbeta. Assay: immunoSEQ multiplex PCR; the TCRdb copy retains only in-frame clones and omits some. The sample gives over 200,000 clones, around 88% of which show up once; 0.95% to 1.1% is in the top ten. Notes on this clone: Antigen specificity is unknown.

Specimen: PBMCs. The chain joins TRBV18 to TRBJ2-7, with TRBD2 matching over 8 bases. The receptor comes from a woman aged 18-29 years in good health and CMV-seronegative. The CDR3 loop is CASSQGISGNGYEQYF. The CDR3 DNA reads TGTGCCAGCTCACAGGGGATTAGCGGGAATGGCTACGAGCAGTACTTC.